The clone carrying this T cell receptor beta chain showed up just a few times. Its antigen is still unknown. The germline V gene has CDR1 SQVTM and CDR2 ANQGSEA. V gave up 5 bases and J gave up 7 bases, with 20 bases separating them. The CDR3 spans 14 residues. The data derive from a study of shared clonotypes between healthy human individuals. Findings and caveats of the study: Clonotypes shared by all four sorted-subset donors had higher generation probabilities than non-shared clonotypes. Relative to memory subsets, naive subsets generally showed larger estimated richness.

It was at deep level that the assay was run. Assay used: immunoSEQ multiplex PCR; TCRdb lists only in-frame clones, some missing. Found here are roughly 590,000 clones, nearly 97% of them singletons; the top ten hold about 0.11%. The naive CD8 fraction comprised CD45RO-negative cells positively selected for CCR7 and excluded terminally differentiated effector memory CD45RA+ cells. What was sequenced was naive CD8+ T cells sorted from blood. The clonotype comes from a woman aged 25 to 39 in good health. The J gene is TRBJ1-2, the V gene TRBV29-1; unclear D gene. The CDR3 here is CSVYPGGYGRGYTF. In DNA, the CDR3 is TGCAGCGTTTACCCGGGCGGGTATGGTCGTGGCTACACCTTC.